This T cell receptor beta chain originates from a study of T cell responses to AZD1222 COVID-19 vaccine. General study findings and limits: After two AZD1222 doses, spike-specific TCR breadth and depth rose versus day 0. Unmutated regions of variants are reportedly targeted by nearly half of spike-specific TCRs. The span of vaccine-associated CD4 TCRs extended across spike, with dominance at 160-218 and 743-854.

About this clone itself: Antigen: not known.

TCRdb's copy holds only in-frame clones and misses some; the assay was immunoSEQ multiplex PCR. There are about 97,000 clones in the sample; 80% to 90% occur only once, and 7.5% lies in the top ten. This TCR came from an adult in good health. Sequences were derived from peripheral blood, sampled on day 0 of AZD1222 vaccination.

For the CDR3, the DNA is TGTGCCATCGGAGTCGGGGACCAAAACTATGGCTACACCTTC. The encoded protein is CAIGVGDQNYGYTF. V usage is TRBV10-3 and J usage is TRBJ1-2; tentatively, D is TRBD1 (5 bases). Trimming left V 8 bases short and J 2 bases short, with 15 bases between. Germline CDR1 ENHRY, CDR2 SYGVKD. The CDR3 has 14 amino acids.